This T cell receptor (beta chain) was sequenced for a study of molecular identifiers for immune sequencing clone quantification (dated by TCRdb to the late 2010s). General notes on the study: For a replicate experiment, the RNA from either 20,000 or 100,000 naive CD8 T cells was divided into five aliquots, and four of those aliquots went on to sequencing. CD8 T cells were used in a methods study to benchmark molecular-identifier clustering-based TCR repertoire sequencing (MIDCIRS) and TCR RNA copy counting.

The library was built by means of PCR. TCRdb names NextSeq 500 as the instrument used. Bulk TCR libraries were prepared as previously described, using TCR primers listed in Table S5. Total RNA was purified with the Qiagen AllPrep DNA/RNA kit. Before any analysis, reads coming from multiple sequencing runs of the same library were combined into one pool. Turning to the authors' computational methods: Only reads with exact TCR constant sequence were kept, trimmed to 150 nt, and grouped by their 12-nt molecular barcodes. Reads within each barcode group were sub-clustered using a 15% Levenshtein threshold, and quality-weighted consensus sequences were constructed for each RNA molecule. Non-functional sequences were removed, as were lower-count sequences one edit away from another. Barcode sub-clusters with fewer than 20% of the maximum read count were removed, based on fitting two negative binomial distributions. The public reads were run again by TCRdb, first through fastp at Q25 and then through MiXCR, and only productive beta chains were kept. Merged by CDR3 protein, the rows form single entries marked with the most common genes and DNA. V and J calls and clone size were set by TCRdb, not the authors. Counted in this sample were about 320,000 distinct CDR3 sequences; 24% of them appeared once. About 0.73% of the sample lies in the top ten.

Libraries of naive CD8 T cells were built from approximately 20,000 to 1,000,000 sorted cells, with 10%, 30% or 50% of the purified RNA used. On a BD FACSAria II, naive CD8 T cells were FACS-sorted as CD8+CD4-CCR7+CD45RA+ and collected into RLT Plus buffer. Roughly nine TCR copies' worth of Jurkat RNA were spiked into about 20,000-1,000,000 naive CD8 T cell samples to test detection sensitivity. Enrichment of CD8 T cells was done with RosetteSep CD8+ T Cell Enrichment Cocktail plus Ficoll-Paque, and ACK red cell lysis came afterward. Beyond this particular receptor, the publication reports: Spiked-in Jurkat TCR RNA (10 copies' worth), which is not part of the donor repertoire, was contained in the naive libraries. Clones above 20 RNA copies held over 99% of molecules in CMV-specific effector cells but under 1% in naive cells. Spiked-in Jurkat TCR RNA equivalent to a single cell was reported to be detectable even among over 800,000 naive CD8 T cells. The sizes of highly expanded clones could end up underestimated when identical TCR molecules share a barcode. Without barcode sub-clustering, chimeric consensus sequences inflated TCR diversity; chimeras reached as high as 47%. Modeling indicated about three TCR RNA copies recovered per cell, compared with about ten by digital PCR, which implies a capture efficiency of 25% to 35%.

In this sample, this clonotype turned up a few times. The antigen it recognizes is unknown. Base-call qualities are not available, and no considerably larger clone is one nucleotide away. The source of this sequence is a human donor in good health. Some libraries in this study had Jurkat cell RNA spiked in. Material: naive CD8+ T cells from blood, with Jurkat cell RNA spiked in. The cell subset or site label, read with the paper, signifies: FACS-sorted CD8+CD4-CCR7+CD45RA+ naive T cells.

The DNA sequence is as follows: TGTGCCAGCAGTTTATCTCGGACGGGTGTCACAGATACGCAGTATTTT. Its coded protein is CASSLSRTGVTDTQYF. The chain was built from TRBV27 and TRBJ2-3; the D gene is unclear. A distance of 12 bases separates the germline ends of V and J, which lose 0 bases and 2 bases respectively. The CDR3 numbers 16 residues from cysteine through phenylalanine. The sequence is cut down to CDR3 DNA, 48 bases in frame from base 1. CDR1 MNHEY and CDR2 SMNVEV are derived from the germline V gene (reference sequence).